These 32 T cell receptor beta chains originate from one sample sequenced in a study of cytomegalovirus exposure and HLA in healthy donors. Primers included in the PCR were 60 Vbeta and 13 Jbeta primers. Using immunoSEQ multiplex PCR, the repertoire was profiled, and TCRdb retains in-frame clones only, with some absent. The profile shows about 60,000 clones, around four fifths of them singletons. The sample consisted of PBMCs. The receptors stem from a man between 25 and 39 years old in good health and CMV-seronegative.

The chain carries TRBV7-2 and TRBJ1-2, with 7 nucleotides matching TRBD1. The CDR3 is made up of 16 amino acids. J was trimmed by 0 bases and V by 0 bases; bases with no gene match: 4. Looked up from germline, CDR1 is SGHTA and CDR2 is FQGNSA. CDR3 loop: CASSLAWQGANYGYTF. DNA of the CDR3: TGTGCCAGCAGCTTAGCTTGGCAGGGGGCTAACTATGGCTACACCTTC.

The chain employs TRBV5-4 and TRBJ2-2; possibly TRBD1 for D (6 bases). CDR1 SGHNT and CDR2 YYREEE come from the germline V gene (reference sequence). This CDR3 spans 15 amino acids. V lost 3 bases and J 7 bases, leaving 16 bases between the germline ends. Written as DNA, the CDR3 is TGTGCCAGCAGCTCACTGCAGGGGTTGGTCGGGGAGCTGTTTTTT. Translation gives CASSSLQGLVGELFF.

The chain joins TRBV2 to TRBJ1-5; D is ambiguous. The CDR3 length is 14 residues. The germline gives CDR1 SNHLY, CDR2 FYNNEI. V lost 7 bases and J 2 bases, leaving 12 bases between the germline ends. Written as DNA, the CDR3 is TGTGCCAGCACTCGGGATGGCGGCAATCAGCCCCAGCATTTT. As protein: CASTRDGGNQPQHF.

Regarding this clone: Different DNA sequences within this sample yield the same CDR3. The chain has TRBV6-5 and TRBJ2-2, with D maybe TRBD2 (5 bases). V was pared by 6 bases and J by 0 bases, with 11 bases between. From germline, CDR1 is MNHEY and CDR2 SVGAGI. This CDR3 region has 15 residues. The CDR3 loop reads CASRPRGANTGELFF. The CDR3 coding sequence is TGTGCCAGCAGACCACGGGGAGCGAACACCGGGGAGCTGTTTTTT.

This clone came up once. This CDR3 is CASSGPSDQPQHF. The CDR3 DNA reads as TGTGCCAGCTCAGGGCCCTCTGATCAGCCCCAGCATTTT. This chain uses TRBV18 with TRBJ1-5; unclear D gene. This CDR3 spans 13 amino acids. The germline V gene encodes CDR1 KGHSH and CDR2 LQKENI. Trimming pared 5 bases from V and 5 bases from J, leaving 10 bases between.

This clone was observed once. The rearrangement joins TRBV2 to TRBJ1-2, with D possibly matching TRBD1 (5 bases). The ends were cut back, 10 bases at V and 3 bases at J, with 15 bases in the middle. This CDR3 is 13 amino acids long. CDR1 is SNHLY, CDR2 FYNNEI, per germline. Here the CDR3 DNA reads TGTGCCACCGGCAGGGATCCCGACTATGGCTACACCTTC. Residues: CATGRDPDYGYTF.

This clone was seen more than once but under ten times. The chain couples TRBV18 to TRBJ2-1; 11 nucleotides agree with TRBD2. The germline gives CDR1 KGHSH, CDR2 LQKENI. With 3 bases clipped from V and 7 bases from J, the junction kept 5 bases outside the gene matches. The CDR3 length is 15 residues. The CDR3 coding sequence is TGTGCCAGCTCACCCCGGACTAGCGGGCTAAATGAGCAGTTCTTC. Protein product: CASSPRTSGLNEQFF.

J is TRBJ2-1 and V is TRBV6-5; D is possibly TRBD1 (6 bases). V was pared by 3 bases and J by 9 bases, with 15 bases between. Germline CDR1 and CDR2: MNHEY and SVGAGI. This CDR3 has 14 residues. The CDR3 nucleotides read TGTGCCAGCAGTTATGTGGGGGCCCCGAGTGAGCAGTTCTTC. Translated: CASSYVGAPSEQFF.

This clone was recorded once. V is TRBV6-5 and J is TRBJ1-1, with 7 positions matching TRBD1. The germline gives CDR1 MNHEY, CDR2 SVGAGI. CDR3 length: 15 amino acids. Unmatched junction bases numbered 6, after V lost 0 bases and J lost 5 bases. CDR3 DNA sequence: TGTGCCAGCAGTTACTCGACACAGGGGCGTACTGAAGCTTTCTTT. It specifies CASSYSTQGRTEAFF.

The V and J genes are TRBV7-2 and TRBJ2-3, with D possibly matching TRBD1 (5 bases). Germline CDR1 is SGHTA and CDR2 is FQGNSA. Trimming left V 6 bases short and J 2 bases short, with 15 bases between. CDR3 size: 15 residues. In DNA, the CDR3 is TGTGCCAGCAGTTTGCAGCAGGGTAACACAGATACGCAGTATTTT. Its translation: CASSLQQGNTDTQYF. Variable domain in full (rest from reference TRBV7-2 and TRBJ2-3): GAGVSQSPSNKVTEKGKDVELRCDPISGHTALYWYRQSLGQGLEFLIYFQGNSAPDKSGLPSDRFSAERTGGSVSTLTIQRTQQEDSAVYLCASSLQQGNTDTQYFGPGTRLTVL.

The gene calls are TRBV7-9 and TRBJ2-7; a possible D gene is TRBD1 (5 bases). The CDR3 contains 14 residues. Trimming left V 1 base short and J 2 bases short, with 9 bases between. In germline, CDR1 is SEHNR, CDR2 FQNEAQ (reference sequence). The CDR3 is CASSLGQKTYEQYF. The CDR3 nucleotides are TGTGCCAGCAGCTTAGGACAGAAGACCTACGAGCAGTACTTC. The full variable domain, rest sourced from reference TRBV7-9 and TRBJ2-7, is DTGVSQNPRHKITKRGQNVTFRCDPISEHNRLYWYRQTLGQGPEFLTYFQNEAQLEKSRLLSDRFSAERPKGSFSTLEIQRTEQGDSAMYLCASSLGQKTYEQYFGPGTRLTVT.

The CDR3 DNA reads as TGTGCCAGCAGTCGCGACAGGGGCTATGGCTACACCTTC. Its translation is CASSRDRGYGYTF. The rearrangement joins TRBV6-5 to TRBJ1-2; TRBD1 matches at 8 bases. Trimming cost V 5 bases and J 4 bases; bases outside gene matches: 3. Germline CDR1 reads MNHEY; CDR2 reads SVGAGI. This CDR3 is 13 amino acids long.

A remark on this clone: Other DNA variants within this sample encode the same CDR3. The CDR3 DNA reads TGTGCCAGCAGCTTAGGACAGATCTACGAGCAGTACTTC. It is translated as CASSLGQIYEQYF. The chain is built from TRBV7-9 and TRBJ2-7; D is possibly TRBD1 (5 bases). Germline V gene lookup returns CDR1 SEHNR and CDR2 FQNEAQ (reference sequence). V shed 1 base and J shed 3 bases, with 7 bases lying between them. The CDR3 runs 13 residues.

The genes are TRBV30 and TRBJ2-2, with D perhaps TRBD2 (6 bases). Deletions cut 0 bases from V and 5 bases from J, with 10 bases between. CDR3 length: 14 amino acids. Germline V gene lookup returns CDR1 GTSNPN and CDR2 SVGIG (reference sequence). This CDR3 reads CAWSVKGTTGELFF. The CDR3 region has the DNA TGTGCCTGGAGTGTTAAGGGGACTACCGGGGAGCTGTTTTTT.

The chain carries TRBV10-3 and TRBJ2-1, with TRBD1 identical over 9 bases. Germline loops: CDR1 ENHRY, CDR2 SYGVKD. Germline trimming cut 6 bases from V and 10 bases from J; bases unmatched to any gene: 16. This CDR3 has 16 amino acids. The CDR3 DNA follows: TGTGCCATCAGCCCTTCGGGACAGGGTCTTTCGGGAGAGCAGTTCTTC. Encoded protein: CAISPSGQGLSGEQFF.

V gene TRBV19 combines with J gene TRBJ1-5; weak D call: TRBD1 (5 bases). V was shortened by 8 bases and J by 6 bases, with 20 bases between the two germline ends. The germline CDR1 and CDR2 sequences are LNHDA and SQIVND (reference sequence). This CDR3 region has 15 residues. The CDR3 DNA reads as TGTGCCAGTCAATCCCAGGGCGGGGGGGGTCAGCCCCAGCATTTT. Protein sequence: CASQSQGGGGQPQHF.

Only a few counts were recorded for this clone. The junction and the germline gene differ at one end; a read error may be behind it. The chain carries TRBV7-2 and TRBJ1-1; unclear D gene. CDR1 SGHTA and CDR2 FQGNSA come from the germline V gene. The CDR3 is 12 amino acids. The CDR3 is CASSSDTFETFF. As DNA, the CDR3 is TGTGCCAGCAGCTCCGACACCTTTGAAACTTTCTTT.

The rearrangement joins TRBV7-2 to TRBJ2-7; 9 bases match TRBD2. The CDR3 sequence is 16 residues long. After removal of 5 bases from V and 0 bases from J, the junction contained 8 bases not matched to a gene. CDR1 and CDR2 from the germline V gene are SGHTA and FQGNSA. The CDR3, as DNA: TGTGCCAGCAGCGGCAGACTAGCGGCTAGCTCCTACGAGCAGTACTTC. It is translated as CASSGRLAASSYEQYF.

V is TRBV4-2 and J is TRBJ2-7; 10 bases are shared with TRBD2. The trim removed 1 base at V and 3 bases at J, leaving 3 bases unmatched. The CDR3 runs 15 residues. Germline V gene lookup returns CDR1 LGHNA and CDR2 YNFKEQ. This CDR3 reads CASSQATSGFYEQYF. The CDR3 DNA sequence: TGTGCCAGCAGCCAAGCGACTAGCGGGTTCTACGAGCAGTACTTC.

The chain uses TRBV18 and TRBJ1-1; D perhaps matches TRBD1 (6 bases). Germline values: CDR1 KGHSH, CDR2 LQKENI. This CDR3 contains 12 residues. V dropped 4 bases and J dropped 8 bases, with 11 bases sitting between them. The CDR3 bases are TGTGCCAGCTCACAAGACAGGACCGAAGCTTTCTTT. Protein product: CASSQDRTEAFF.

The V call is TRBV7-8, the J call TRBJ1-5; tentatively, D is TRBD1 (5 bases). The CDR3 loop spans 14 amino acids. V dropped 3 bases and J dropped 7 bases, with 13 bases sitting between them. CDR1 is SGHVS, CDR2 FQNEAQ, per germline. The DNA for the CDR3 is TGTGCCAGCAGCTTTGTCAGGGAAACGCAGCCCCAGCATTTT. This sequence encodes CASSFVRETQPQHF.

This clone was seen more than once but under ten times. CDR3 bases: TGCGCCAGCAGCCAAGATCCGGAGGGGGAAAAACTGTTTTTT. Translating it yields CASSQDPEGEKLFF. This chain uses TRBV4-3 with TRBJ1-4; TRBD1 is a possible D gene (5 bases). The CDR3 runs to 14 residues. The V gene's germline CDR1 is LGHNA and CDR2 YSLEER. The V end lost 0 bases, the J end lost 8 bases, and 10 bases lay between the germline ends.

The V call is TRBV19, the J call TRBJ1-2, with 12 bases lining up with TRBD1. The V and J ends lost 4 bases and 5 bases, in that order; junction bases with no gene match: 8. The CDR3 runs 16 residues. Germline V CDR1 and CDR2: LNHDA, SQIVND (reference sequence). The CDR3 here is CASSTAPGQGAYGYTF. DNA of the CDR3: TGTGCCAGTAGTACCGCGCCGGGACAGGGGGCTTATGGCTACACCTTC.

This chain connects TRBV30 to TRBJ1-2; maybe TRBD1 (6 bases). This CDR3 has 19 amino acids. The germline gives CDR1 GTSNPN, CDR2 SVGIG (reference sequence). V lost 2 bases and J 2 bases, leaving 27 bases between the germline ends. The CDR3: CAWSLQNQGTVVRNYGYTF. Here the CDR3 DNA reads TGTGCCTGGAGTTTACAAAATCAGGGGACCGTCGTCAGAAACTATGGCTACACCTTC.

The chain carries TRBV7-2 and TRBJ2-1; D gene unclear. Trimming left V 5 bases short and J 12 bases short, with 20 bases between. Germline loops: CDR1 SGHTA, CDR2 FQGNSA. The CDR3 covers 14 residues. The CDR3 reads CASSRKEVSPAQFF. The DNA for the CDR3 is TGTGCCAGCAGCCGGAAAGAGGTGAGCCCGGCGCAGTTCTTC.

The DNA for the CDR3 is TGTGCCAGCAGCCGGACAGTAATGAACACTGAAGCTTTCTTT. Its translation: CASSRTVMNTEAFF. This sequence joins TRBV7-8 and TRBJ1-1, with a weak D call TRBD1 (6 bases). Germline CDR1 is SGHVS and CDR2 is FQNEAQ. This CDR3 spans 14 amino acids. V lost 5 bases to trimming and J lost 0 bases, with 10 bases between them.

The rearrangement uses TRBV4-3 and TRBJ2-5; 13 bases align to TRBD2. V shed 3 bases and J 5 bases; nucleotides not matched to a gene: 12. Germline CDR1 reads LGHNA; CDR2 reads YSLEER. There are 18 residues in the CDR3. The CDR3 here is CASSQGWTSGGPGETQYF. The CDR3 region has the DNA TGCGCCAGCAGCCAGGGGTGGACTAGCGGGGGCCCCGGGGAGACCCAGTACTTC.

The V call is TRBV2, the J call TRBJ1-4; D uncertain. CDR1 is SNHLY and CDR2 is FYNNEI in the germline V gene. CDR3 length: 12 amino acids. V shed 2 bases and J shed 7 bases, with 5 bases lying between them. CDR3 bases: TGTGCCAGCAGTGAATCGAGTGAAAAACTGTTTTTT. It codes for CASSESSEKLFF.

V and J are TRBV14 and TRBJ2-5; a weak D match, TRBD2 (5 bases). Trimming removed 3 bases at V and 2 bases at J, with 16 bases between. This CDR3 region has 16 residues. Germline V lookup: CDR1 SGHDN, CDR2 FVKESK. Here the CDR3 reads CASSQYTPGLQETQYF. The CDR3 DNA sequence: TGTGCCAGCAGCCAGTACACACCGGGGTTACAAGAGACCCAGTACTTC.

V gene TRBV7-8 combines with J gene TRBJ2-7; 8 bases match TRBD1. The CDR3 spans 15 residues. V trimming: 1 base; J trimming: 7 bases; junction bases outside the gene matches: 9. Germline V gene data show CDR1 as SGHVS and CDR2 as FQNEAQ. The CDR3 coding sequence is TGTGCCAGCAGCTTAGTTGCCCAGGGGGCCGTGGAGCAGTACTTC. It encodes CASSLVAQGAVEQYF.

The rearrangement joins TRBV5-5 to TRBJ2-1, with TRBD2 matching 10 bases. The CDR3 has 15 residues. The V gene end was trimmed by 4 bases and the J gene end by 10 bases; junction bases not matched to a gene: 11. CDR1 is SGHKS, CDR2 YYEKEE, per germline (reference sequence). CDR3 sequence reads: CASSGRTSGTAEQFF. CDR3 sequence (DNA): TGTGCCAGCAGCGGGAGGACTAGCGGAACTGCCGAGCAGTTCTTC.

This clone was detected only a few times. This sample includes further DNA sequences coding for the same CDR3. The CDR3 reads CASSLSPGQGAYEQYF. CDR3 nucleotides: TGCGCCAGCAGCTTGTCTCCGGGACAGGGGGCTTACGAGCAGTACTTC. The chain joins TRBV5-1 to TRBJ2-7; 12 bases fit TRBD1. V lost 1 base to trimming and J lost 4 bases; unmatched junction nucleotides: 6. The CDR3 loop spans 16 amino acids. Germline-derived CDR1 and CDR2 are SGHRS and YFSETQ.